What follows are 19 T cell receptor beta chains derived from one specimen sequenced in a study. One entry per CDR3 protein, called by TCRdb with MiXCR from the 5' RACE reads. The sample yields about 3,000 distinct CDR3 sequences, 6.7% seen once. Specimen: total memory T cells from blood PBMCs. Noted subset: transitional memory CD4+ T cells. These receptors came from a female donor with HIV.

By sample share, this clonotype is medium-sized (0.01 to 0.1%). The CDR3 DNA reads TGTGCCAGCAGCGCGGGACAGGGGAGGGATGAAAAACTGTTTTTT. Its protein is CASSAGQGRDEKLFF. The rearrangement joins TRBV9 to TRBJ1-4, with 10 bases identical to TRBD1. The trim removed 3 bases at V and 6 bases at J, leaving 5 bases unmatched. Germline lookup yields CDR1 SGDLS and CDR2 YYNGEE. The CDR3 totals 15 residues.

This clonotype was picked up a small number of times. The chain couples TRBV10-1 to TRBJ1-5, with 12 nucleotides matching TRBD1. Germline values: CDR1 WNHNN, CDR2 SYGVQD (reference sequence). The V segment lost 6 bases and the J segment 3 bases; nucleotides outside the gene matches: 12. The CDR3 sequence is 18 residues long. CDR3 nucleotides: TGCGCCAGCAGGGGCCGGGACAGGGGGCACCCAGTCAATCAGCCCCAGCATTTT. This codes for CASRGRDRGHPVNQPQHF.

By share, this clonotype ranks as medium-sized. This chain's CDR3 is CATSRGSQGTEAFF. For the CDR3, the DNA is TGTGCCACCAGCAGAGGTTCGCAGGGTACTGAAGCTTTCTTT. V gene TRBV15 combines with J gene TRBJ1-1, with a tentative D call TRBD1 (5 bases). V lost 1 base and J 5 bases, leaving 11 bases between the germline ends. This CDR3 contains 14 residues. Germline CDR1 and CDR2: LNHNV and YYDKDF (reference sequence).

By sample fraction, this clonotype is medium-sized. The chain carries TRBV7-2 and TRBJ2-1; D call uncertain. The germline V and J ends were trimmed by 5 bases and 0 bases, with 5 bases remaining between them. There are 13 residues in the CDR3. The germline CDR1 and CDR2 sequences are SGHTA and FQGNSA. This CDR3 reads CASSPLSYNEQFF. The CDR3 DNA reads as TGTGCCAGCAGCCCCCTCTCCTACAATGAGCAGTTCTTC.

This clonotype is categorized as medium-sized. CDR3 in amino acids: CASSESRGGQETQYF. In DNA form, the CDR3 reads TGCGCCAGCAGTGAGTCAAGGGGGGGCCAAGAGACCCAGTACTTC. The chain is built from TRBV10-1 and TRBJ2-5, with D maybe TRBD2 (7 bases). The V end was cut by 0 bases, the J end by 1 base, with 9 bases between. This CDR3 is 15 amino acids long. Germline CDR1 reads WNHNN; CDR2 reads SYGVQD (reference sequence).

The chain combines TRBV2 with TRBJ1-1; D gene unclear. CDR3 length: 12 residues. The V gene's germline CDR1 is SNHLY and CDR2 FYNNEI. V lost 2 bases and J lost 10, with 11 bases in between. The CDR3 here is CASSEIRFGAFF. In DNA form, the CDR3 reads TGTGCCAGCAGTGAAATCCGGTTCGGAGCTTTCTTT.

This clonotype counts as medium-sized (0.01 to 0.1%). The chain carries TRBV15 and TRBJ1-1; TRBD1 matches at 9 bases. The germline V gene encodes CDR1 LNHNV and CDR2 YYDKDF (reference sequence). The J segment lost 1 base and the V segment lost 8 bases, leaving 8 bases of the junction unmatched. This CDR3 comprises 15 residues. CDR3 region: CATAWPGQGNTEAFF. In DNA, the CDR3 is TGTGCCACCGCCTGGCCGGGACAGGGGAACACTGAAGCTTTCTTT.

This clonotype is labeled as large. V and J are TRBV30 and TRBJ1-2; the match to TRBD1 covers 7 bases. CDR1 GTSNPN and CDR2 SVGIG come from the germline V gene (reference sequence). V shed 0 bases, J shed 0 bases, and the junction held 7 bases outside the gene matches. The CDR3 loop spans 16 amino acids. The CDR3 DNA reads TGTGCCTGGAGTGTTTGGGGACAGCCTACTAACTATGGCTACACCTTC. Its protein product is CAWSVWGQPTNYGYTF.

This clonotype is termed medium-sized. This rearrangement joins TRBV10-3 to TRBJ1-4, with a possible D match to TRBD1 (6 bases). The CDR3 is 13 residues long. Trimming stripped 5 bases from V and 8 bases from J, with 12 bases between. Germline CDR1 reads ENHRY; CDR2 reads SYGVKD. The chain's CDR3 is CAISRTADEKLFF. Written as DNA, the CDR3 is TGTGCCATCAGTCGGACAGCCGACGAAAAACTGTTTTTT.

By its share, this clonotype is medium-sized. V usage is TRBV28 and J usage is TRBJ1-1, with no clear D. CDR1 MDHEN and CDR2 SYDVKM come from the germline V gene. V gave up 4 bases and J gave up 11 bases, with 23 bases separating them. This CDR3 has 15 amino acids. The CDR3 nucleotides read TGTGCCAGCAGTTCCACTGGAAGAGGTTCCGCCGGGGCTTTCTTT. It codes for CASSSTGRGSAGAFF.

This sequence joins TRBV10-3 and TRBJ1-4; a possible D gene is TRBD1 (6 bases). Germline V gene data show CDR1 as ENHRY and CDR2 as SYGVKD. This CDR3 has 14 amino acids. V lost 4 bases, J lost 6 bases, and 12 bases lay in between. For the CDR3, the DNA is TGTGCCATCAGTGCTAGGGGGGAAGATGAAAAACTGTTTTTT. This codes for CAISARGEDEKLFF.

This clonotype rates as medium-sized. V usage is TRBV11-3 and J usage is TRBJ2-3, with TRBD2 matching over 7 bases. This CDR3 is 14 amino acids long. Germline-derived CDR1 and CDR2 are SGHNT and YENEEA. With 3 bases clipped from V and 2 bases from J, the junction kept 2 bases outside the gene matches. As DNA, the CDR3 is TGTGCCAGCAGCTTGAGCGGGAACACAGATACGCAGTATTTT. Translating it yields CASSLSGNTDTQYF.

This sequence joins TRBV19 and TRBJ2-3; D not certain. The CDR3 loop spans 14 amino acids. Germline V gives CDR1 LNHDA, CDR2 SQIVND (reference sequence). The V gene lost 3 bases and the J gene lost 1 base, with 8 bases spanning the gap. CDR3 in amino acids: CASSIAGRTDTQYF. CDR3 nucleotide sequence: TGTGCCAGTAGTATTGCCGGGCGCACAGATACGCAGTATTTT.

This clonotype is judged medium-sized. CDR3 amino acids: CATSRDPRDTSNQPQHF. The CDR3 DNA follows: TGTGCCACCAGCAGGGATCCCCGGGACACTAGCAATCAGCCCCAGCATTTT. V usage is TRBV15 and J usage is TRBJ1-5; the D gene is possibly TRBD1 (6 bases). V gave up 3 bases and J gave up 0 bases, with 15 bases separating them. Germline assignment: CDR1 LNHNV and CDR2 YYDKDF (reference sequence). The CDR3 covers 17 residues.

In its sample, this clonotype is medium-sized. DNA of the CDR3: TGTGCCAGCAGCGTAGACAGGTTTAATGAAAAACTGTTTTTT. Protein sequence: CASSVDRFNEKLFF. The chain joins TRBV7-2 to TRBJ1-4, with D possibly matching TRBD1 (6 bases). The V end was cut by 5 bases, the J end by 4 bases, with 11 bases between. This CDR3 is 14 amino acids long. Germline V gives CDR1 SGHTA, CDR2 FQGNSA.

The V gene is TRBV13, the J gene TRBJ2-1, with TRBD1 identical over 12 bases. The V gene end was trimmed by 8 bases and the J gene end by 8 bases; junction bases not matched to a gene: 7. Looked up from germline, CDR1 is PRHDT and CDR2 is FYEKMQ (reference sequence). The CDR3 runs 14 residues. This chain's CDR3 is CASGPGQGAYEQFF. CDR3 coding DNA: TGTGCCAGCGGACCGGGACAGGGGGCTTATGAGCAGTTCTTC.

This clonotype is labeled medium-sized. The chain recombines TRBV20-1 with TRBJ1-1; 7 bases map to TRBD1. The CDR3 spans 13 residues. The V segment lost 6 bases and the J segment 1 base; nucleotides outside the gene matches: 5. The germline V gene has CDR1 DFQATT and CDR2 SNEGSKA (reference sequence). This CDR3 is CSADRDANTEAFF. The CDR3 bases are TGCAGTGCCGACAGGGATGCGAACACTGAAGCTTTCTTT.

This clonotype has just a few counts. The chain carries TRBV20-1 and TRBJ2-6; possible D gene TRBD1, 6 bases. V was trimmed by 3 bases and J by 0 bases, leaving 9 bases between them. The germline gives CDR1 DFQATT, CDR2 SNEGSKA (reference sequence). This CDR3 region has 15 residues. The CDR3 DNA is TGCAGTGCTAGGGACAGCCTCTCTGGGGCCAACGTCCTGACTTTC. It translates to CSARDSLSGANVLTF.

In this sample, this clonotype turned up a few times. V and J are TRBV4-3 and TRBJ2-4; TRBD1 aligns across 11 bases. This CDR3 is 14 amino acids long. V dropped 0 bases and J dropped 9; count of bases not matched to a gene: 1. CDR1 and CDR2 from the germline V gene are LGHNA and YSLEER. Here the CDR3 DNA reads TGCGCCAGCAGCCAAGAGGGACAGGGGGGCATTCAGTACTTC. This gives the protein CASSQEGQGGIQYF.